Listed below are T cell receptor beta chains from one sample, sequenced in a study of cytomegalovirus exposure and HLA in healthy donors. Here immunoSEQ multiplex PCR was the method, and the copy in TCRdb shows in-frame clones only, minus some. Of about 180,000 clones listed, around three quarters are singletons. The sequencing input was PBMCs. The source is a woman in her 50s in good health and CMV-seropositive. The CDR3 runs from the conserved cysteine through the conserved F or W. A D gene is named only where the DNA matches it firmly. The size field is filled for only some rows; it gives once, few, many or a size class.

size	D	J	V	CDR3	DNA
NA	TRBD2	TRBJ2-5	TRBV27	CASSSLGGFGTQYF	TGTGCCAGCAGTTCCCTGGGGGGGTTTGGGACCCAGTACTTC
NA	TRBD1	TRBJ1-2	TRBV6-5	CASSYPTGGGRGYTF	TGTGCCAGCAGTTACCCCACAGGGGGCGGGCGTGGCTACACCTTC
NA	TRBD1	TRBJ1-2	TRBV7-2	CASSLGSWGQGGVGYTF	TGTGCCAGCAGCTTAGGGAGTTGGGGACAGGGAGGTGTTGGCTACACCTTC
NA	TRBD2	TRBJ2-1	TRBV19	CASSTRTSGTNEQFF	TGTGCCAGTAGTACCCGGACTAGCGGGACCAATGAGCAGTTCTTC
NA	TRBD1	TRBJ2-1	TRBV19	CASSNPGTGGEQFF	TGTGCCAGTAGTAATCCCGGGACAGGGGGTGAGCAGTTCTTC
NA	NA	TRBJ2-1	TRBV5-6	CASSLYISSSYNEQFF	TGTGCCAGCAGCTTGTACATTTCTAGCTCCTACAATGAGCAGTTCTTC
NA	TRBD1	TRBJ2-1	TRBV7-2	CASSPPGAHRGNEQFF	TGTGCCAGCAGCCCCCCCGGAGCCCACAGGGGGAATGAGCAGTTCTTC
once	NA	TRBJ1-1	TRBV11-3	CASSLQGNTEAFF	TGTGCCAGCAGTCTACAGGGGAACACTGAAGCTTTCTTT
NA	NA	TRBJ1-5	TRBV19	CASSMSSTGPQPQHF	TGTGCCAGTAGTATGAGTAGTACAGGACCTCAGCCCCAGCATTTT
NA	NA	TRBJ1-5	TRBV6-5	CASSGQFNQPQHF	TGTGCCAGCAGTGGACAGTTCAATCAGCCCCAGCATTTT
NA	NA	TRBJ2-6	TRBV19	CASRTSFLGANVLTF	TGTGCCAGTCGTACCTCTTTTCTTGGGGCCAACGTCCTGACTTTC
NA	TRBD2	TRBJ2-7	TRBV4-2	CASSELPELAGGPQILYF	TGTGCCAGCAGCGAGCTCCCGGAACTAGCGGGGGGTCCCCAGATACTGTACTTC
NA	TRBD1	TRBJ2-2	TRBV7-9	CASSPWTGNGELFF	TGTGCCAGCAGCCCTTGGACAGGGAACGGGGAGCTGTTTTTT
few	NA	TRBJ1-3	TRBV5-4	CASSFRDTGNTIYF	TGTGCCAGCAGCTTCAGGGACACTGGAAACACCATATATTTT
NA	NA	TRBJ2-7	TRBV5-1	CASSDWKDYEQYF	TGCGCCAGCAGTGACTGGAAAGACTACGAGCAGTACTTC
NA	TRBD1	TRBJ1-2	TRBV28	CASGWTGNYGYTF	TGTGCCAGCGGCTGGACAGGAAACTATGGCTACACCTTC
NA	NA	TRBJ1-2	TRBV27	CARLLDTEGYGYTF	TGTGCCAGACTCCTGGACACGGAGGGTTATGGCTACACCTTC
NA	TRBD2	TRBJ2-1	TRBV19	CASSIDSRTSGAYFNEQFF	TGTGCCAGTAGTATAGACTCTCGGACTAGCGGGGCATATTTCAATGAGCAGTTCTTC
NA	NA	TRBJ1-5	TRBV4-2	CASSHQAYSNQPQHF	TGTGCCAGCAGCCACCAGGCGTATAGCAATCAGCCCCAGCATTTT
NA	TRBD1	TRBJ1-1	TRBV5-5	CASSLLGQSQAFF	TGTGCCAGCAGCTTGTTGGGACAGAGCCAAGCTTTCTTT
NA	NA	TRBJ1-4	TRBV11-2	CASSAGVYGEKLFF	TGTGCCAGCAGCGCCGGGGTCTACGGTGAAAAACTGTTTTTT
NA	TRBD1	TRBJ2-1	TRBV11-1	CASSLDRDRGYNEQFF	TGTGCCAGCAGCTTAGACCGGGACAGGGGGTACAATGAGCAGTTCTTC
NA	NA	TRBJ2-1	TRBV7-9	CASSLGLTSSYNEQFF	TGTGCCAGCAGCTTAGGACTGACCAGCTCCTACAATGAGCAGTTCTTC
NA	NA	TRBJ2-1	TRBV27	CASNLQGVYNEQFF	TGTGCCAGCAACCTACAGGGTGTTTACAATGAGCAGTTCTTC
NA	NA	TRBJ1-1	TRBV9	CASSVITEAFF	TGTGCCAGCAGCGTTATCACTGAAGCTTTCTTT
NA	TRBD2	TRBJ2-3	TRBV9	CASSDGGGYTDTQYF	TGTGCCAGCAGCGATGGCGGGGGGTACACAGATACGCAGTATTTT
NA	NA	TRBJ1-1	TRBV18	CASSPVYGRTEAFF	TGTGCCAGCTCACCCGTTTATGGGCGAACTGAAGCTTTCTTT
NA	TRBD2	TRBJ2-1	TRBV28	CASRPGTSLEQFF	TGTGCCAGCAGACCCGGGACTAGTCTTGAGCAGTTCTTC
NA	TRBD2	TRBJ2-7	TRBV2	CASNLGAQRRTRGYEQYF	TGTGCCAGCAACCTCGGGGCCCAACGTAGGACTAGAGGCTACGAGCAGTACTTC
NA	TRBD1	TRBJ1-2	TRBV7-9	CASSLEPWGRGRRDYGYTF	TGTGCCAGCAGCTTAGAGCCCTGGGGCAGGGGGCGCAGAGACTATGGCTACACCTTC
NA	NA	TRBJ2-1	TRBV28	CASSLRFGQQFF	TGTGCCAGCAGTCTCAGGTTCGGCCAGCAGTTCTTC
NA	TRBD1	TRBJ1-1	TRBV5-5	CASSTRQGRNTEAFF	TGTGCCAGCAGCACTAGACAGGGGCGGAACACTGAAGCTTTCTTT
NA	NA	TRBJ2-7	TRBV18	CASSLSSGATYEQYF	TGTGCCAGCTCACTAAGCAGCGGAGCCACCTACGAGCAGTACTTC
few	NA	TRBJ2-3	TRBV4-3	CASSQDFSAGGRDTQYF	TGCGCCAGCAGCCAAGATTTCTCAGCGGGTGGGAGGGATACGCAGTATTTT
NA	NA	TRBJ1-1	TRBV28	CASSAIGGYTEAFF	TGTGCCAGCAGTGCCATTGGGGGCTATACTGAAGCTTTCTTT
NA	NA	TRBJ1-2	TRBV27	CASSFSERYGYTF	TGTGCCAGCAGTTTCTCCGAGCGCTATGGCTACACCTTC
NA	TRBD2	TRBJ2-5	TRBV29-1	CSFPKSRGGETQYF	TGCAGCTTCCCCAAATCCCGGGGGGGAGAGACCCAGTACTTC
NA	NA	TRBJ1-2	TRBV9	CASSVSYSNYGYTF	TGTGCCAGCAGCGTAAGTTACAGTAACTATGGCTACACCTTC
once	NA	TRBJ2-1	TRBV9	CASSVSLLSYNEQFF	TGTGCCAGCAGCGTTAGTCTCCTCTCCTACAATGAGCAGTTCTTC
few	TRBD1	TRBJ2-2	TRBV27	CASSLFGGTGYGTGELFF	TGTGCCAGCAGTTTATTCGGGGGGACAGGGTACGGGACCGGGGAGCTGTTTTTT
NA	NA	TRBJ2-7	TRBV7-8	CASSLALANEQYF	TGTGCCAGCAGCTTAGCGTTAGCTAATGAGCAGTACTTC
NA	NA	TRBJ2-1	TRBV11-2	CASSSRTGHNEQFF	TGTGCCAGCAGCTCTCGAACTGGGCACAATGAGCAGTTCTTC
NA	NA	TRBJ1-1	TRBV6-1	CASRVAVNTEAFF	TGTGCCAGCAGAGTGGCGGTGAACACTGAAGCTTTCTTT
NA	NA	TRBJ1-2	TRBV6-6	CASIRADTYGYTF	TGTGCCAGCATCCGAGCGGATACATATGGCTACACCTTC